These 26 T cell receptor beta chains were all obtained from the same sample, sequenced in a study of T-cell reconstitution after alpha-beta-depleted transplantation in children. The authors prepared the TCRbeta library with unique molecular identifiers. MiXCR, applied by TCRdb to the PCR reads, yields one record per CDR3 protein. Among some 530,000 distinct CDR3 sequences, approximately 13% were seen once, and the ten largest hold about 5%. This sample comprised PBMCs from the stem cell graft donor, obtained from the stem cell graft. The source is a human donor who donated a stem cell graft to a child with combined immunodeficiency.

This clonotype was observed many times. The rearrangement uses TRBV5-1 and TRBJ2-7; 8 bases map to TRBD1. Germline CDR1 and CDR2: SGHRS and YFSETQ. V lost 4 bases, J lost 1 base, and 7 bases stayed unmatched. This CDR3 is built from 15 residues. The CDR3 protein is CASSTGQGRSYEQYF. As DNA, the CDR3 is TGCGCCAGCAGCACTGGACAGGGAAGGTCCTACGAGCAGTACTTC.

This clonotype was detected ten times or more. This sequence joins TRBV29-1 and TRBJ2-3; D unresolved. CDR1 and CDR2 (germline): SQVTM, ANQGSEA. The length of the CDR3 is 11 residues. Deletions cut 4 bases from V and 6 bases from J, with 8 bases between. The CDR3, as DNA: TGCAGCGTTGTGGTAGGCGATACGCAGTATTTT. Its protein is CSVVVGDTQYF.

This clonotype was observed many times. The J gene is TRBJ2-3, the V gene TRBV6-1; 11 bases are shared with TRBD2. Germline V lookup: CDR1 MNHNS, CDR2 SASEGT. The CDR3 covers 14 residues. The junction had 4 bases not matched to a gene; V was cut back by 6 bases and J by 5 bases. CDR3 residues: CASSLAGGLDTQYF. The CDR3 bases are TGTGCCAGCAGCCTAGCGGGAGGCCTAGATACGCAGTATTTT.

The V gene is TRBV5-4, the J gene TRBJ2-3, with D possibly matching TRBD1 (6 bases). V shed 4 bases and J shed 4 bases, with 19 bases lying between them. CDR3 length: 16 residues. CDR1 is SGHNT and CDR2 is YYREEE in the germline V gene (reference sequence). Here the CDR3 DNA reads TGTGCCAGCAGCCCCCGCGCCGAACCAGGGGCAGATACGCAGTATTTT. Its translation is CASSPRAEPGADTQYF.

Only a few counts were recorded for this clonotype. The J gene is TRBJ1-2, the V gene TRBV24-1, with D unresolved. Trimming took 3 bases from V and 1 from J, leaving 5 bases between them. This CDR3 is built from 13 residues. Germline V gives CDR1 KGHDR, CDR2 SFDVKD. CDR3 amino acids: CATSDMDNYGYTF. CDR3 nucleotide sequence: TGTGCCACCAGTGATATGGATAACTATGGCTACACCTTC.

The chain uses TRBV7-8 and TRBJ1-3; the match to TRBD1 covers 8 bases. The germline V gene has CDR1 SGHVS and CDR2 FQNEAQ. The CDR3 is 19 amino acids. V lost 2 bases and J lost 0; bases outside the gene matches: 12. The CDR3 sequence is CASSLLGQEPFSSGNTIYF. The CDR3 nucleotides are TGTGCCAGCAGCTTACTGGGACAGGAACCTTTTAGCTCTGGAAACACCATATATTTT. The full variable domain, rest sourced from reference TRBV7-8 and TRBJ1-3, is GAGVSQSPRYKVAKRGQDVALRCDPISGHVSLFWYQQALGQGPEFLTYFQNEAQLDKSGLPSDRFFAERPEGSVSTLKIQRTQQEDSAVYLCASSLLGQEPFSSGNTIYFGEGSWLTVV.

This clonotype was picked up a small number of times. The CDR3 DNA sequence: TGTGCCATCAACACGGGACAGATGAACACTGAAGCTTTCTTT. It encodes CAINTGQMNTEAFF. V is TRBV10-3 and J is TRBJ1-1, with TRBD1 matching 7 bases. Trimming took 7 bases from V and 0 from J; bases not matched to a gene: 5. Per germline, CDR1 ENHRY and CDR2 SYGVKD. This CDR3 is 14 amino acids long.

This clonotype appeared many times. The rearrangement joins TRBV19 to TRBJ1-6; tentative D call: TRBD1 (5 bases). Trimming pared 3 bases from V and 1 base from J, leaving 7 bases between. CDR1 and CDR2 (germline): LNHDA, SQIVND (reference sequence). This CDR3 is built from 15 residues. CDR3 in DNA: TGTGCCAGTAGTATCCGGGGGTCCTATAATTCACCCCTCCACTTT. Protein: CASSIRGSYNSPLHF.

J is TRBJ2-1 and V is TRBV15, with D possibly matching TRBD2 (5 bases). Trimming removed 4 bases from V and 8 bases from J, with 15 bases in between. Per germline, CDR1 LNHNV and CDR2 YYDKDF (reference sequence). The CDR3 covers 14 residues. CDR3 nucleotide sequence: TGTGCCACCAGCAACCCGGGTATGGGAGATGAGCAGTTCTTC. It encodes CATSNPGMGDEQFF.

This clonotype was observed a few times. The chain combines TRBV6-5 with TRBJ2-5, with D tentatively TRBD2 (6 bases). The CDR3 is 16 amino acids. Germline assignment: CDR1 MNHEY and CDR2 SVGAGI. V lost 2 bases and J lost 7, with 20 bases in between. In DNA, the CDR3 is TGTGCCAGCAGTTACCCTCCTTGGGCCGTCGGGGGGACCCAGTACTTC. It codes for CASSYPPWAVGGTQYF.

The gene calls are TRBV7-3 and TRBJ2-3; no definite D call. Trimming took 6 bases from V and 0 from J, leaving 13 bases between them. Germline V CDR1 and CDR2: SGHTA, FQGTGA. This CDR3 comprises 15 residues. CDR3 DNA: TGTGCCAGCAGACGACATGGCTCTAGCACAGATACGCAGTATTTT. Its protein product is CASRRHGSSTDTQYF.

This clonotype appeared many times. This chain uses TRBV5-1 with TRBJ2-2, with 9 bases that match TRBD1. This CDR3 is built from 17 residues. J was trimmed by 3 bases and V by 3 bases; bases with no gene match: 9. CDR1 SGHRS and CDR2 YFSETQ come from the germline V gene. Here the CDR3 DNA reads TGCGCCAGCAGCTCTGGACAGGGGCCGAAAGACACCGGGGAGCTGTTTTTT. Protein sequence: CASSSGQGPKDTGELFF.

This clonotype was observed a few times. J is TRBJ2-7 and V is TRBV11-2, with D tentatively TRBD2 (6 bases). Germline V gene data show CDR1 as SGHAT and CDR2 as FQNNGV. The CDR3 contains 18 residues. Between the trimmed V and J ends, which lost 2 bases and 3 bases, there was a span of 23 bases. CDR3 sequence (DNA): TGTGCCAGCAGCTTAATAAGGAGTCCGGGGCGGCGGGACTACGAGCAGTACTTC. Amino acids: CASSLIRSPGRRDYEQYF.

The chain has TRBV12-3 or TRBV12-4 and TRBJ2-7; TRBD1 aligns across 12 bases. With V trimmed by 8 bases and J by 8 bases, 7 bases remained unmatched. The CDR3 has 13 residues. CDR3 sequence reads: CASLGTGGVKQYF. The CDR3 nucleotides are TGTGCCAGCCTAGGGACAGGGGGCGTTAAGCAGTACTTC.

This clonotype was observed a few times. The chain couples TRBV4-3 to TRBJ2-7, with 7 bases lining up with TRBD2. Germline V lookup: CDR1 LGHNA, CDR2 YSLEER. With V trimmed by 4 bases and J by 4 bases, 13 bases remained unmatched. This CDR3 spans 16 amino acids. CDR3 bases: TGCGCCAGCAGCCCCGAATTGGGCGGGAGATTGTACGAGCAGTACTTC. Its translation is CASSPELGGRLYEQYF.

The table lists this clonotype with a few counts. This chain links TRBV2 with TRBJ1-1; 7 nucleotides line up with TRBD1. V trimming: 7 bases; J trimming: 10 bases; junction bases outside the gene matches: 15. The V gene's germline CDR1 is SNHLY and CDR2 FYNNEI. The CDR3 is 14 residues long. The CDR3 DNA is TGTGCCAGCACCAACCTCGCGGGACAGACCGGAGCTTTCTTT. Residues: CASTNLAGQTGAFF.

This clonotype has more than one count but fewer than ten. The DNA of the CDR3 is TGTGCCAGCAGCCTCCTGGGACTTGGAGACGAGCAGTACTTC. This sequence encodes CASSLLGLGDEQYF. J is TRBJ2-7 and V is TRBV7-2; D may be TRBD2 (6 bases). This CDR3 region has 14 residues. Germline V gene data show CDR1 as SGHTA and CDR2 as FQGNSA. Trimming removed 5 bases from V and 5 bases from J, with 16 bases in between.

This clonotype was observed at least ten times. This chain links TRBV20-1 with TRBJ2-1; 14 bases are shared with TRBD2. The ends lost 4 bases at V and 8 bases at J; junction bases unmatched: 10. Germline CDR1 is DFQATT and CDR2 is SNEGSKA (reference sequence). This CDR3 region has 16 residues. CDR3: CSATTGTSGSFDEQFF. The CDR3 DNA reads as TGCAGTGCTACAACAGGGACTAGCGGGAGTTTCGATGAGCAGTTCTTC.

The chain has TRBV7-6 and TRBJ2-2; 7 nucleotides line up with TRBD1. V trimming: 0 bases; J trimming: 2 bases; junction bases outside the gene matches: 3. This CDR3 has 16 residues. Germline V gene lookup returns CDR1 SGHVS and CDR2 FNYEAQ. The CDR3 DNA reads TGTGCCAGCAGCTTAGCTCCAGGGGGTAACACCGGGGAGCTGTTTTTT. Translated, it gives CASSLAPGGNTGELFF.

The chain employs TRBV18 and TRBJ2-1; TRBD1 aligns across 8 bases. Germline CDR1 reads KGHSH; CDR2 reads LQKENI. This CDR3 comprises 16 residues. The ends lost 6 bases at V and 9 bases at J; junction bases unmatched: 16. CDR3 nucleotide sequence: TGTGCCAGCTCCCGGGCAGACAGGGGACAGGAATCTGAGCAGTTCTTC. Protein sequence: CASSRADRGQESEQFF.

This clonotype was observed a handful of times. The genes are TRBV5-6 and TRBJ2-1, with 7 bases aligning to TRBD2. The CDR3 covers 18 residues. CDR1 and CDR2 from the germline V gene are SGHDT and YYEEEE. V lost 4 bases to trimming and J lost 7 bases; unmatched junction nucleotides: 20. For the CDR3, the DNA is TGTGCCAGCAGCCCTGCGGAACCGTGGACGCCCGGGGGGAATGAGCAGTTCTTC. Translated: CASSPAEPWTPGGNEQFF.

This clonotype was recorded at least ten times. The chain couples TRBV6-2 or TRBV6-3 to TRBJ2-7; D unclear. V was clipped by 3 bases and J by 1 base, with 10 bases between them. CDR3 length: 14 residues. Germline lookup yields CDR1 MNHEY and CDR2 SVGEGT. In nucleotides, the CDR3 is TGTGCCAGCAGTTATCCCGGAGAGTCCTACGAGCAGTACTTC. Amino acids: CASSYPGESYEQYF.

Many counts were recorded for this clonotype. A read error may be the cause here, since a much bigger clone is one base away. The chain has TRBV9 and TRBJ2-7, with a possible D match to TRBD1 (6 bases). The CDR3 covers 13 residues. Germline V gives CDR1 SGDLS, CDR2 YYNGEE. V lost 0 bases to trimming and J lost 5 bases, with 9 bases between them. This CDR3 is CASSVGQGNEQYF. CDR3 sequence (DNA): TGTGCCAGCAGCGTAGGTCAGGGGAACGAGCAGTACTTC.

This clonotype has a count of ten or more. V is TRBV6-2 or TRBV6-3 and J is TRBJ1-1; D ambiguous. Germline V gene sequence: CDR1 MNHEY, CDR2 SVGEGT. The CDR3 is made up of 14 amino acids. V lost 5 bases and J 2 bases, leaving 12 bases between the germline ends. In nucleotides, the CDR3 is TGTGCCAGCAGTGTGAGGGTAGAAAACACTGAAGCTTTCTTT. This codes for CASSVRVENTEAFF.

This clonotype appeared a few times. The rearrangement links TRBV28 to TRBJ2-5; TRBD1 aligns across 9 bases. Germline V CDR1 and CDR2: MDHEN, SYDVKM. The CDR3 extends over 15 amino acids. The V gene end was trimmed by 4 bases and the J gene end by 3 bases; junction bases not matched to a gene: 6. The CDR3, as DNA: TGTGCCAGCAGTTCCCTCAGGACAGGGGAAGAGACCCAGTACTTC. Translated: CASSSLRTGEETQYF.

This clonotype was picked up many times. The V call is TRBV27, the J call TRBJ2-1; possible D gene TRBD1, 5 bases. V lost 8 bases, J lost 1 base, and 12 bases lay in between. The CDR3 is 14 amino acids. Germline V gene sequence: CDR1 MNHEY, CDR2 SMNVEV (reference sequence). The CDR3 sequence is CASGLKGSYNEQFF. The CDR3 coding sequence is TGTGCCAGCGGCCTCAAGGGGTCCTACAATGAGCAGTTCTTC.